One sample yielded the 27 T cell receptor beta chains listed below, sequenced in a study of CD8+CD57+ T cells in acquired aplastic anemia. Template material for TCR beta VDJ and CDR3 profiling consisted of genomic DNA. One entry per CDR3 protein, called by TCRdb with MiXCR from the reads. The sample records under 200,000 distinct CDR3 sequences, under 55% being singletons. Previously, flow cytometry had revealed CD8+CD57+ cell expansion in the patients chosen for sequencing. Sequencing was performed on sorted CD4+, CD8+, or CD8+CD57+ T cells (not recorded which) from PBMCs. The receptors come from a human donor with aplastic anemia.

On this clonotype itself: The conserved final phenylalanine or tryptophan is absent from the CDR3, which likely points to a read error. The DNA is left out, because the CDR3 cannot be placed on it with certainty; the CDR3 is given as TCRdb lists it. The rearrangement links TRBV7-2 to TRBJ1-3. The CDR3 numbers 9 amino acids, ends counted. Germline CDR1 and CDR2: SGHTA and FQGNSA. This CDR3 reads CASSDLRNT.

This clonotype has ten or more counts. This chain uses TRBV6-2 or TRBV6-3 with TRBJ2-1; 8 bases match TRBD2. The germline gives CDR1 MNHEY, CDR2 SVGEGT. The CDR3 runs to 14 residues. Trimming at V came to 5 bases and at J to 8 bases, leaving 8 bases not matched to a gene. DNA of the CDR3: TGTGCCAGCAGTACCGGGGGGGCGCAGGATGAGCAGTTCTTC. Protein product: CASSTGGAQDEQFF.

Note on this clonotype: This may be a read error: a much more frequent sequence differs by one nucleotide. The genes are TRBV7-2 and TRBJ2-7; TRBD2 aligns across 13 bases. The CDR3 extends over 14 amino acids. Germline V gene data show CDR1 as SGHTA and CDR2 as FQGNSA. Unmatched junction bases numbered 4, after V lost 5 bases and J lost 6 bases. The DNA for the CDR3 is TGTGCCAGCAGCCCAGGACTAGCGGGAGCCGAGCAGTACTTC. It codes for CASSPGLAGAEQYF.

This clonotype came up many times. This sequence joins TRBV12-3 or TRBV12-4 and TRBJ1-2; D unclear. CDR3 size: 15 residues. Trimming took 2 bases from V and 6 from J, leaving 16 bases between them. CDR3 DNA sequence: TGTGCCAGCAGTTTAAGGTTGGGTGACGCGAATGGCTACACCTTC. Protein: CASSLRLGDANGYTF.

This clonotype was counted many times. The chain has TRBV19 and TRBJ1-1; D may be TRBD1 (6 bases). Germline assignment: CDR1 LNHDA and CDR2 SQIVND (reference sequence). Trimming shortened V by 3 bases and J by 1 base, and 9 bases separated the two germline ends. The CDR3 has 14 amino acids. The CDR3 region is CASSMGAANTEAFF. CDR3 bases: TGTGCCAGTAGTATGGGGGCAGCGAACACTGAAGCTTTCTTT.

This clonotype came up many times. The chain uses TRBV19 and TRBJ1-1; D might be TRBD1 (5 bases). V lost 6 bases and J lost 0, with 20 bases in between. Per germline, CDR1 LNHDA and CDR2 SQIVND (reference sequence). The CDR3 runs to 17 residues. CDR3 amino acids: CASSRREGQNMNTEAFF. CDR3 bases: TGTGCCAGTAGCCGCAGGGAGGGGCAGAACATGAACACTGAAGCTTTCTTT. Together with reference TRBV19 and TRBJ1-1, the CDR3 gives the full variable domain: DGGITQSPKYLFRKEGQNVTLSCEQNLNHDAMYWYRQDPGQGLRLIYYSQIVNDFQKGDIAEGYSVSREKKESFPLTVTSAQKNPTAFYLCASSRREGQNMNTEAFFGQGTRLTVV.

This clonotype has ten or more counts. The genes are TRBV5-4 and TRBJ2-1, with 7 bases matching TRBD2. This CDR3 is built from 15 residues. The J segment lost 0 bases and the V segment lost 4 bases, leaving 4 bases of the junction unmatched. Germline CDR1 reads SGHNT; CDR2 reads YYREEE (reference sequence). CDR3 loop: CASSERGYSYNEQFF. The DNA for the CDR3 is TGTGCCAGCAGCGAGCGGGGTTACTCCTACAATGAGCAGTTCTTC.

This clonotype was counted ten times or more. The chain combines TRBV6-1 with TRBJ2-7, with 7 bases lining up with TRBD2. The germline gives CDR1 MNHNS, CDR2 SASEGT. The CDR3 extends over 15 amino acids. Trimming took 8 bases from V and 3 from J; bases not matched to a gene: 13. In nucleotides, the CDR3 is TGTGCCAGCCGCGACGAAAGGGCGGGAGACTACGAGCAGTACTTC. Its translation: CASRDERAGDYEQYF.

The gene calls are TRBV7-2 and TRBJ2-1, with a possible D match to TRBD2 (5 bases). With 4 bases removed from V and 7 bases from J, the gap between germline ends came to 11 bases. The CDR3 contains 13 residues. Germline values: CDR1 SGHTA, CDR2 FQGNSA. CDR3 nucleotide sequence: TGTGCCAGCAGCTCCGAAGGAGGAAATGAGCAGTTCTTC. It encodes CASSSEGGNEQFF.

The V gene is TRBV5-1, the J gene TRBJ2-3; 8 nucleotides line up with TRBD2. The CDR3 runs 16 residues. J lost 0 bases, V lost 1 base, and 4 bases had no gene match. CDR1 and CDR2 (germline): SGHRS, YFSETQ. CDR3 nucleotides: TGCGCCAGCAGCTTGAGGTCTAGCGGGAGCACAGATACGCAGTATTTT. This sequence encodes CASSLRSSGSTDTQYF.

This clonotype was seen ten or more times. The gene calls are TRBV4-1 and TRBJ2-2; D ambiguous. The ends were cut back, 0 bases at V and 4 bases at J, with 12 bases in the middle. This CDR3 has 16 residues. The germline V gene encodes CDR1 MGHRA and CDR2 YSYEKL. The CDR3, as DNA: TGCGCCAGCAGCCAAGAACACGACTCCAGCACCGGGGAGCTGTTTTTT. Translation gives CASSQEHDSSTGELFF.

A remark on this clonotype: One end of the junction is discordant with germline, which a read error may explain. The chain recombines TRBV29-1 with TRBJ1-1; 7 nucleotides line up with TRBD1. The CDR3 loop spans 15 amino acids. From germline, CDR1 is SQVTM and CDR2 ANQGSEA. The CDR3 loop reads CASSTRQGLNTEAFF. The CDR3 nucleotides are TGTGCCAGTAGTACCCGACAGGGCCTGAACACTGAAGCTTTCTTT.

This sequence joins TRBV20-1 and TRBJ2-7, with a possible D match to TRBD2 (6 bases). Trimming removed 0 bases at V and 1 base at J, with 16 bases between. Per germline, CDR1 DFQATT and CDR2 SNEGSKA (reference sequence). The CDR3 consists of 16 residues. The CDR3 loop reads CSARDLVAGRSYEQYF. The CDR3 DNA follows: TGCAGTGCTAGAGATCTTGTAGCAGGGAGGTCCTACGAGCAGTACTTC.

The V gene is TRBV19, the J gene TRBJ2-7; D possibly corresponds to TRBD1 (6 bases). The ends were cut back, 5 bases at V and 1 base at J, with 12 bases in the middle. Looked up from germline, CDR1 is LNHDA and CDR2 is SQIVND (reference sequence). The CDR3 sequence is 14 residues long. CDR3 residues: CASSLAGASYEQYF. The CDR3 region has the DNA TGTGCCAGTAGTCTGGCAGGGGCGTCCTACGAGCAGTACTTC.

The table lists this clonotype with many counts. V is TRBV19 and J is TRBJ2-3; 11 bases are a match to TRBD2. V was clipped by 5 bases and J by 2 bases; unmatched bases: 6. The CDR3 is made up of 16 amino acids. Germline lookup yields CDR1 LNHDA and CDR2 SQIVND (reference sequence). CDR3 residues: CASSLLAGGVTDTQYF. CDR3 nucleotides: TGTGCCAGTAGTTTATTAGCGGGAGGGGTCACAGATACGCAGTATTTT.

In DNA form, the CDR3 reads TGTGCCAGTAGTATAGGAGTGGACCCCTACAATGAGCAGTTCTTC. Translation: CASSIGVDPYNEQFF. This rearrangement joins TRBV19 to TRBJ2-1; no clear D. V was cut by 1 base and J by 2 bases, with 9 bases left in between. This CDR3 is 15 amino acids long. Germline-derived CDR1 and CDR2 are LNHDA and SQIVND (reference sequence).

Ten or more counts support this clonotype. The V gene is TRBV5-4, the J gene TRBJ1-2; weak D call: TRBD1 (5 bases). The germline V gene encodes CDR1 SGHNT and CDR2 YYREEE (reference sequence). The CDR3 has 14 residues. Between the trimmed V and J ends, which lost 4 bases and 4 bases, there was a span of 14 bases. For the CDR3, the DNA is TGTGCCAGCAGCACTCCACAGGACTTCTATGGCTACACCTTC. Amino acid sequence: CASSTPQDFYGYTF.

The genes are TRBV20-1 and TRBJ2-7, with D perhaps being TRBD1 or TRBD2 (6 bases each). The CDR3 contains 15 residues. CDR1 and CDR2 (germline): DFQATT, SNEGSKA (reference sequence). Trimming pared 0 bases from V and 2 bases from J, leaving 14 bases between. The CDR3 DNA sequence: TGCAGTGCTAGAGATGGAAGGGGGGCCACCTACGAGCAGTACTTC. Its protein is CSARDGRGATYEQYF.

This clonotype has a count of ten or more. The rearrangement uses TRBV4-3 and TRBJ2-7; 12 bases fit TRBD2. Germline lookup yields CDR1 LGHNA and CDR2 YSLEER. The CDR3 has 15 amino acids. After removal of 4 bases from V and 7 bases from J, the junction contained 8 bases not matched to a gene. CDR3 nucleotides: TGCGCCAGCAGCCGAGGACTAGCGGGATCAGAAGAGCAGTACTTC. Translated, it gives CASSRGLAGSEEQYF.

J is TRBJ1-1 and V is TRBV10-3; no reliable D call. Per the germline V gene, CDR1 is ENHRY and CDR2 is SYGVKD. The CDR3 is made up of 14 amino acids. Trimming took 3 bases from V and 1 from J, leaving 9 bases between them. In DNA form, the CDR3 reads TGTGCCATCAGTGATACCACCGGGAACACTGAAGCTTTCTTT. Protein: CAISDTTGNTEAFF.

This clonotype was picked up many times. The V gene is TRBV12-3 or TRBV12-4, the J gene TRBJ2-6; 7 nucleotides agree with TRBD1. Trimming took 7 bases from V and 3 from J; bases not matched to a gene: 3. The CDR3 contains 14 residues. The CDR3 here is CASNYRGGANVLTF. The CDR3 nucleotides are TGTGCCAGCAATTACAGGGGTGGGGCCAACGTCCTGACTTTC.

In regard to this clonotype: This could be a read error, since a much larger clone is one nucleotide away. This chain joins TRBV11-2 and TRBJ2-1; D call uncertain. Trimming left V 3 bases short and J 10 bases short, with 19 bases between. Germline-derived CDR1 and CDR2 are SGHAT and FQNNGV. This CDR3 region has 15 residues. Written as DNA, the CDR3 is TGTGCCAGCAGCTTGTCACCTACGGGCTCCTACGAGCAGTTCTTC. This sequence encodes CASSLSPTGSYEQFF.

The chain joins TRBV6-2 or TRBV6-3 to TRBJ1-6; 7 bases fit TRBD1. With 7 bases clipped from V and 7 bases from J, the junction kept 4 bases outside the gene matches. The CDR3 has 13 amino acids. Germline V lookup: CDR1 MNHEY, CDR2 SVGEGT. CDR3 loop: CASMRQGNSPLHF. DNA of the CDR3: TGTGCCAGCATGAGACAGGGAAATTCACCCCTCCACTTT.

The CDR3 region has the DNA TGTGCCAGCAGTGAAGGAGCGGGGGGGCGCGTGGAGACCCAGTACTTC. Protein sequence: CASSEGAGGRVETQYF. The rearrangement links TRBV7-2 to TRBJ2-5; 10 nucleotides agree with TRBD2. Germline V CDR1 and CDR2: SGHTA, FQGNSA. The CDR3 extends over 16 amino acids. The V gene end was trimmed by 6 bases and the J gene end by 5 bases; junction bases not matched to a gene: 12. The full variable domain, with the rest looked up from reference TRBV7-2 and TRBJ2-5, is GAGVSQSPSNKVTEKGKDVELRCDPISGHTALYWYRQSLGQGLEFLIYFQGNSAPDKSGLPSDRFSAERTGGSVSTLTIQRTQQEDSAVYLCASSEGAGGRVETQYFGPGTRLLVL.

In the case of this clonotype: With a much larger clone just one base away, this may be a read error. As the CDR3 is not closed by the conserved phenylalanine or tryptophan, this likely results from a read error. The genes are TRBV19 and TRBJ1-2; TRBD1 matches 12 bases. Per germline, CDR1 LNHDA and CDR2 SQIVND (reference sequence). Trimming cost V 10 bases and J 8 bases; bases outside gene matches: 14. This CDR3 region has 15 residues. The CDR3 spells CATISPGQGAKGYTS. The DNA of the CDR3 is TGTGCCACCATATCCCCGGGACAGGGGGCAAAGGGCTACACCTCC.

This clonotype has ten or more counts. The J gene is TRBJ1-5, the V gene TRBV5-6; the D gene is possibly TRBD1 (5 bases). The V gene's germline CDR1 is SGHDT and CDR2 YYEEEE. The CDR3 has 14 amino acids. Trimming removed 3 bases from V and 3 bases from J, with 10 bases in between. CDR3 DNA sequence: TGTGCCAGCAGCTCGGGACCGTCCAATCAGCCCCAGCATTTT. Translation gives CASSSGPSNQPQHF.

This clonotype was counted at least ten times. The chain uses TRBV5-8 and TRBJ1-2; no clear D gene. This CDR3 contains 14 residues. Trimming stripped 9 bases from V and 3 bases from J, with 18 bases between. Germline lookup yields CDR1 SGHTS and CDR2 YDEGEE. CDR3 residues: CANPREALHYGYTF. The CDR3 DNA is TGTGCCAACCCCCGGGAGGCCCTACACTATGGCTACACCTTC.